This TCR beta chain appears in the sequencing data of a study of T cells in Graves' hyperthyroidism and ophthalmopathy. Study-level background: Blood was drawn when the patient was first diagnosed and still untreated.

Template material for amplifying TCR beta CDR3 regions consisted of RNA transcripts. The primer set for the first-round RT-PCR of the TCR CDR3 was HTBI. Each CDR3 protein is one row after TCRdb ran MiXCR on the multiplex PCR reads. The sample carries about 200,000 distinct CDR3 sequences, about 15% recorded once. Uncontrolled infection, other autoimmune disease, pregnancy and lactation each barred patients from inclusion. Diagnoses used clinical symptoms, serum thyroxine and TRAb, thyroid ultrasound and orbital computed tomography. J lost 5 bases, V lost 5 bases, and 7 bases had no gene match. CDR1 is SGHRS, CDR2 YFSETQ, per germline. The CDR3 has 15 residues.

The sequenced sample consisted of blood. The J gene is TRBJ2-5, the V gene TRBV5-1; 12 nucleotides agree with TRBD1. This sequence originates from a woman between 50 and 59 years old with Graves' hyperthyroidism. In DNA form, the CDR3 reads TGCGCCAGCAGGCAGGGACAGGGGGCGTACGAGACCCAGTACTTC. It codes for CASRQGQGAYETQYF.